This T cell receptor (beta chain) was found in a study of identical twins. Template switching introduced a universal primer site, and the cDNA bore unique molecular identifiers. TCRdb re-analysed the 5' RACE reads in MiXCR, keeping a single row per CDR3 protein. Of some 630,000 distinct CDR3 sequences in the sample, around 7.5% are singletons; the top ten hold 1.6%. In every case, the donor was a healthy Caucasian. The CDR3 covers 19 residues. Deletions cut 0 bases from V and 2 bases from J, with 18 bases between. The V gene's germline CDR1 is SGHRS and CDR2 YFSETQ. This clonotype came up many times. Its antigen is not known. General study results and limits: Cord blood beta clonotypes that were abundant carried fewer insertions, and memory repertoires showed no such trend. Zero-insertion results could be subject to partial confounding by invariant MAIT and iNKT cells.

This same sample was also taken into another study, of yellow fever vaccine responses in identical twins.

This receptor was obtained from a woman aged 18-30 years in good health. This chain joins TRBV5-1 and TRBJ2-6; TRBD2 is a possible D gene (7 bases). The sample was PBMCs. The CDR3 nucleotides are TGCGCCAGCAGCTTGGAGCCACAGGGAGGGGAAGCTGGGGCCAACGTCCTGACTTTC. It encodes CASSLEPQGGEAGANVLTF.